This T cell receptor beta chain was profiled in a study of T cell responses to AZD1222 COVID-19 vaccine (dated by TCRdb to the early 2020s). For context, the study as a whole: AZD1222 recipients with second doses at about 4 weeks or about 12 weeks were pooled, because spike-specific TCR depth and breadth did not differ between schedules. A total of just over 230 trial participants underwent TCR sequencing, of whom about 200 received two doses of AZD1222 and roughly 25 received two doses of the MenACWY control vaccine. Enrollment into the trials was organized by age into subgroups of 18-55, 56-69 and 70-plus years, and those subgroups contained around 150, 28 and 57 TCR-sequenced participants, respectively.

The CDR3 regions of human TCRbeta chains were analyzed by immunosequencing. As for the original processing: Repertoire TCRs were checked for matches against a reference library of SARS-CoV-2-specific TCRs that had been generated using the MIRA antigen-specificity platform. Breadth meant the fraction of unique TCRs that were SARS-CoV-2-associated, whereas depth meant the fraction of total T cells that were SARS-CoV-2-associated. Using the MIRA data, each spike-specific TCR was assigned both to the spike region to which the TCR was reactive and to a CD4 or CD8 class. Log10-transformed breadth and depth values were compared by one-way ANOVA with Sidak's multiple comparisons tests. As stored in TCRdb, this immuneACCESS dataset retains in-frame rearrangements with V and J assigned. A fraction of the clones does not appear; measured against another copy, unresolved V genes explain less than half of the discrepancy, and the remainder lacks a known reason. Clone size and V and J calls were adopted from that table, with D and trimming inferred from the DNA. In this sample the table shows 100,000 to 120,000 clones, around 81% of which occur a single time. The ten largest clones capture roughly 5% of the sample.

Beyond this particular receptor, the publication reports: In the small 56-69-year group, the increase in depth fell short of significance, most likely because of low power. Reportedly, almost half of the unique spike-specific TCRs recognized epitopes lying outside the regions that are mutated in the B.1.351 and B.1.1.7 variants. Conclusions about previously exposed vaccinees are limited because only 5 or 6 AZD1222 recipients were SARS-CoV-2 seropositive at baseline. No day 14 peak-response samples were available, so repertoires were characterized only after the peak T cell response. Participants were mostly white British and included more females than males, and it was suggested by the authors that clonal diversity may have been underestimated. Vaccine-associated CD4 TCRs spanned the whole spike protein, with dominant responses in regions 160-218 and 743-854. A significant rise in spike-specific TCR breadth and depth was observed after two AZD1222 doses relative to day 0 and relative to MenACWY recipients.

A remark on this clone: Its antigen is not yet known. Base quality data are lacking; no much larger clone is found one base away.

Looking up the germline V gene (reference sequence) yields CDR1 MNHNY and CDR2 SVGAGI. A distance of 17 bases separates the germline ends of V and J, which lose 8 bases and 3 bases respectively. Including the terminal cysteine and phenylalanine, the CDR3 comprises 14 residues. The kept DNA is CDR3 alone, 42 bases in frame from the first base. Taken with the paper, the label for time point translates to: baseline before first vaccination. Vaccinee samples came from UK trials COV001 and COV002, including a single-blind randomized controlled phase 2/3 trial of AZD1222 (ChAdOx1 nCoV-19) in healthy adults. Trial participant PBMC samples were collected at day 0 and day 28 after the second dose for TCRbeta chain sequencing.

The sample in question was peripheral blood, obtained on day 0 of AZD1222 vaccination. Recombination connected TRBV6-6 to TRBJ2-7, with the D segment possibly TRBD1 or TRBD2, each aligning over 5 bases. This sequence was found in an adult in good health. The DNA sequence is given as TGTGCCAGCTACGACTCCGGGGCCGGCTACGAGCAGTACTTC. This is translated as CASYDSGAGYEQYF.